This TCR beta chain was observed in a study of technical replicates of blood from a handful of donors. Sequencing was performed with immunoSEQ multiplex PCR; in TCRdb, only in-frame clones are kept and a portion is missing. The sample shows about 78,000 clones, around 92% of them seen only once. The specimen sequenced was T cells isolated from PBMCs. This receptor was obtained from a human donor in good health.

CDR3 sequence (DNA): TGTGCCAGCAGTCCGCTAGGACTAGATTACACCGGGGAGCTGTTTTTT. Its protein is CASSPLGLDYTGELFF. This rearrangement joins TRBV6-6 to TRBJ2-2, with 7 bases lining up with TRBD2. Germline loops: CDR1 MNHNY, CDR2 SVGAGI (reference sequence). J gave up 3 bases and V 5 bases, and 9 bases lay outside the gene matches. The CDR3 is 16 amino acids.